These T cell receptor beta chains were read from a single sample in a study of cytotoxic CD8 clonotypes in ibrutinib-treated CLL. TCRdb's table, derived via immunoSEQ multiplex PCR, lists solely in-frame clones and lacks some. In the table there are hundreds of thousands of clones, around 70% of which are singletons. The source was PBMCs, collected after 24 months of ibrutinib treatment. All receptors derive from a human donor with chronic lymphocytic leukemia. Both conserved end residues are part of each CDR3. The D gene is left open where the match is weak. Only some rows state a clone size, as once, few, many or a class for expanded clones.

NA TRBJ2-1 NA 14 TRBV5-4 TGTGCCAGCAAACCGGGACCCCTCGCCGGTGAGCAGTTCTTC CASKPGPLAGEQFF
NA TRBJ1-2 NA 12 TRBV28 TGTGCCAGCAGCACCCGTTTAGGAGGGTTCACCTTC CASSTRLGGFTF
NA TRBJ2-1 NA 16 TRBV27 TGTGCCAGCAGTTCCCAATTCGCTGGGTCCTACAATGAGCAGTTCTTC CASSSQFAGSYNEQFF
NA TRBJ2-7 few 13 TRBV6-6 TGTGCCAGCAGCCCTGGACAGTACTACGAGCAGTACTTC CASSPGQYYEQYF
NA TRBJ2-2 NA 12 TRBV9 TGTGCCAGCAGCGTCGAGCCCGGGGAGCTGTTTTTT CASSVEPGELFF
NA TRBJ2-7 NA 13 TRBV2 TGTGCCAGCATAGGCGGGGGCATCTACGAGCAGTACTTC CASIGGGIYEQYF
NA TRBJ2-7 NA 14 TRBV29-1 TGCAGCGTTGAGGGCAGGGGCCCTTTCTCCGAGCAGTACTTC CSVEGRGPFSEQYF
NA TRBJ1-4 NA 16 TRBV18 TGTGCCAGCTCACTCAACTGGCTGGGGCCTAATGAAAAACTGTTTTTT CASSLNWLGPNEKLFF
NA TRBJ2-1 NA 14 TRBV9 TGTGCCAGCAGCGTCTCCGGGAGTCACAATGAGCAGTTCTTC CASSVSGSHNEQFF
TRBD1 TRBJ1-2 once 15 TRBV7-2 TGTGCCAGCAGCCCCCGGGACAGGGTCTCCTATGGCTACACCTTC CASSPRDRVSYGYTF
NA TRBJ1-2 once 12 TRBV10-3 TGTGCCATCAGTGGAGAAGGGAACGGCTACACCTTC CAISGEGNGYTF
TRBD1 TRBJ2-1 few 13 TRBV10-3 TGTGCCATCAGGGGACAGGGGGCGGGAAAGCAGTTCTTC CAIRGQGAGKQFF
NA TRBJ1-1 NA 12 TRBV6-5 TGTGCCAGCTCTAAGGGGGTCACTGAAGCTTTCTTT CASSKGVTEAFF
NA TRBJ2-5 NA 15 TRBV11-2 TGTGCCAGCAGCTCCCGGGGCCTACCCCAAGAGACCCAGTACTTC CASSSRGLPQETQYF
TRBD1 TRBJ2-7 few 13 TRBV2 TGTGCCAGCAGTGAGCAGGGGGCCAACGAGCAGTACTTC CASSEQGANEQYF
NA TRBJ2-5 NA 17 TRBV9 TGTGCCAGCAGCGTAGGGAGATTGGGAAGTTTACAAGAGACCCAGTACTTC CASSVGRLGSLQETQYF
NA TRBJ1-2 few 14 TRBV6-5 TGTGCCAGCACCCCGGCGGCCACGGGGTATGGCTACACCTTC CASTPAATGYGYTF
NA TRBJ2-6 few 17 TRBV11-2 TGTGCCAGCAGCTTAGTCTTGGCGCCCTCTGGGGCCAACGTCCTGACTTTC CASSLVLAPSGANVLTF
NA TRBJ1-4 NA 15 TRBV28 TGTGCCAGCAGTTTATCGGCAGCAACTAATGAAAAACTGTTTTTT CASSLSAATNEKLFF
NA TRBJ1-1 few 13 TRBV7-2 TGTGCCAGCACACTACAGGGAAATACTGAAGCTTTCTTT CASTLQGNTEAFF
NA TRBJ2-3 once 14 TRBV7-2 TGTGCCAGCAGCCCCCAGGGGTCTTTTGTTGCGATGTATTTT CASSPQGSFVAMYF
NA TRBJ2-2 NA 14 TRBV10-3 TGTGCCATCAGTGGGGCGACAGAATCCGGGGAGCTGTTTTTT CAISGATESGELFF
NA TRBJ2-7 once 13 TRBV29-1 TGCAGCGTTGAGGGTGGGCCAGAAGACGAGCAGTACTTC CSVEGGPEDEQYF
NA TRBJ1-2 NA 15 TRBV9 TGTGCCAGCAGCGTAGAGGGCAGCGGGGTATATGGCTACACCTTC CASSVEGSGVYGYTF
NA TRBJ2-3 NA 14 TRBV7-9 TGTGCCAGCAGCCAAAGTGGGGGTACAGATACGCAGTATTTT CASSQSGGTDTQYF
NA TRBJ1-5 NA 16 TRBV19 TGTGCCAGTATGGGGGTAGGGAGCAATAGCAATCAGCCCCAGCATTTT CASMGVGSNSNQPQHF
NA TRBJ2-7 NA 13 TRBV2 TGTGCCAGCAGCAGCGGGTCGAGGAACGAGCAGTACTTC CASSSGSRNEQYF
NA TRBJ1-2 few 15 TRBV5-1 TGCGCCAGCAGCTTGGCCGGCTCATGGGACTATGGCTACACCTTC CASSLAGSWDYGYTF
NA TRBJ1-4 NA 13 TRBV7-2 TGTGCCAGCAGCTTAGGACAGCGTGAAAAACTGTTTTTT CASSLGQREKLFF
TRBD1 TRBJ2-7 NA 11 TRBV30 TGTGCCTGGAAAAGCAAGGGGACAGCCGCCTTC CAWKSKGTAAF
TRBD2 TRBJ2-7 NA 17 TRBV7-2 TGTGCCAGCAGCTCCGGACTAGCGGGAGTACACCGCCACGAGCAGTACTTC CASSSGLAGVHRHEQYF
NA TRBJ2-3 NA 12 TRBV7-2 TGTGCCAGCAGCGAGGAGACAGATACGCAGTATTTT CASSEETDTQYF
NA TRBJ2-7 NA 15 TRBV4-3 TGCGCCAGCAGCCAAGGGACAGCTAGCTCCTACGAGCAGTACTTC CASSQGTASSYEQYF
NA TRBJ1-4 NA 17 TRBV27 TGTGCCAGCAGTTTATGGCCCGGGACAACAACTAATGAAAAACTGTTTTTT CASSLWPGTTTNEKLFF
NA TRBJ1-2 NA 15 TRBV15 TGTGCCACCAGCAGGGGGTCCGGACAGTTCTATGGCTACACCTTC CATSRGSGQFYGYTF
NA TRBJ2-2 NA 14 TRBV9 TGTGCCAGCAGCGATTCAGGGACCACCGGGGAGCTGTTTTTT CASSDSGTTGELFF
TRBD1 TRBJ2-5 NA 12 TRBV6-5 TGTGCCAGCAAGGGGGCCCAAGAGACCCAGTACTTC CASKGAQETQYF
NA TRBJ1-1 once 15 TRBV6-5 TGTGCCAGCAGTTACCACTCAGATAGGAACACTGAAGCTTTCTTT CASSYHSDRNTEAFF
NA TRBJ2-2 NA 16 TRBV14 TGTGCCAGCAGCCAAGTGACCGCCACGAACACCGGGGAGCTGTTTTTT CASSQVTATNTGELFF
NA TRBJ2-1 few 13 TRBV7-2 TGTGCCAGCAGCCCGTCCTCCTACAATGAGCAGTTCTTC CASSPSSYNEQFF
TRBD2 TRBJ2-1 NA 14 TRBV7-8 TGTGCCAGCAGCTCTACGACTAGCGGGAATGAGCAGTTCTTC CASSSTTSGNEQFF
NA TRBJ2-1 NA 11 TRBV2 TGTGCCAGCAGGAATGACGAGCGGCGGTTCTTC CASRNDERRFF
NA TRBJ1-1 NA 14 TRBV9 TGTGCCAGCAGCGGGACAGCCATGAACACTGAAGCTTTCTTT CASSGTAMNTEAFF
NA TRBJ1-2 NA 14 TRBV6-5 TGTGCCAGCAGTTATCCGTCGGCTCGAGATGGCTACACCTTC CASSYPSARDGYTF
TRBD2 TRBJ2-3 NA 15 TRBV29-1 TGCAGCGTTGAAGGACTAGCGGGACTACCAGATACGCAGTATTTT CSVEGLAGLPDTQYF
NA TRBJ1-1 NA 12 TRBV7-9 TGTGCCAGCAGCCCAGAATACACTGAAGCTTTCTTT CASSPEYTEAFF
TRBD2 TRBJ2-1 NA 15 TRBV6-6 TGTGCCAGCAGTCCGAGACTAGCGGGAAGCAATGAGCAGTTCTTC CASSPRLAGSNEQFF
TRBD1 TRBJ2-7 once 12 TRBV28 TGTGCCAGCTGGACAGGGGGCGACGAGCAGTACTTC CASWTGGDEQYF
NA TRBJ1-1 NA 14 TRBV6-6 TGTGCCAGCAATCCCGCTGGGGGGGGGACTGAAGCTTTCTTT CASNPAGGGTEAFF
TRBD1 TRBJ1-5 NA 17 TRBV7-2 TGTGCCAGCAGCTTAGACCCCGGGACAGGCCACAATCAGCCCCAGCATTTT CASSLDPGTGHNQPQHF
NA TRBJ2-3 NA 15 TRBV7-6 TGTGCCAGCAGCGAAGGAGGGGGCCCCACAGATACGCAGTATTTT CASSEGGGPTDTQYF
NA TRBJ1-4 NA 15 TRBV7-9 TGTGCCAGCAGCTTAGTGGAGGGGGGGAATGAAAAACTGTTTTTT CASSLVEGGNEKLFF
NA TRBJ2-3 NA 20 TRBV12-5 TGTGCTAGTGGTTTGGGTCCACTCACTACACTAGAAGGAGGTACAGATACGCAGTATTTT CASGLGPLTTLEGGTDTQYF
NA TRBJ2-1 NA 13 TRBV6-1 TGTGCCACCCAGAGCCTCTCCTACAATGAGCAGTTCTTC CATQSLSYNEQFF
NA TRBJ2-6 NA 12 TRBV29-1 TGCAGCGTTGGGAGAGAGGCCAACGTCCTGACTTTC CSVGREANVLTF
NA TRBJ2-1 NA 11 TRBV30 TGTGCCTGGAGTGCAGGTAATGAGCAGTTCTTC CAWSAGNEQFF
NA TRBJ1-2 NA 15 TRBV18 TGTGCCAGCTCACCACCGTCAATCCCCCAAGCTGGCTACACCTTC CASSPPSIPQAGYTF
NA TRBJ2-1 NA 12 TRBV6-5 TGTGCCAGCAGTTTCGGTGAGAGTGAGCAGTTCTTC CASSFGESEQFF
NA TRBJ2-7 NA 13 TRBV7-9 TGTGCCAGCAGCCTGGACTCGGCCTACGAGCAGTACTTC CASSLDSAYEQYF
NA TRBJ1-4 once 14 TRBV28 TGTGCCAGCAACGCGGGGACGAAAAATGAAAAACTGTTTTTT CASNAGTKNEKLFF